This TCR beta chain was sequenced for a study of tumor-infiltrating lymphocytes in primary liver carcinoma. Study-level information: Lesions, classed as T1-T3 N0M0, spanned roughly 4.2 to 11 cm across. Sequencing of the samples generated roughly 3.5 to 8 million productive TCRbeta reads, with similar yields across tissue types. Overall study findings and caveats: The 250 largest clones made up significantly more of tumor than blood repertoires (p = 0.039).

For each extraction, RNA and DNA were obtained together from approximately 20-30 mg of unsorted bulk tissue. Worth noting for this clonotype: The antigen remains unidentified. This may stem from a read error, because a much larger clone lies one nucleotide away.

TCR beta cDNA came from roughly 0.45 ug total RNA, primed with a constant-region primer. Slightly modified ARM-PCR served as the procedure for the TCR beta libraries. These libraries came from three rounds of nested multiplex PCR. MiXCR was run by TCRdb on the multiplex PCR reads, yielding one entry per CDR3 protein. The repertoire includes about 120,000 distinct CDR3 sequences, around 70% of them detected once, and roughly 7.3% sits in the top ten. Source material: tumor-adjacent normal liver tissue. This clonotype originated in a woman aged 55 to 70 with primary liver carcinoma and hepatitis B virus infection.

CDR3 sequence (DNA): TGTGCCAGCAGCTTAGAGTCCCTAGCCTACGAGCAGTACTTC. This sequence encodes CASSLESLAYEQYF. V is TRBV7-9 and J is TRBJ2-7; D uncertain. Trimming took 1 base from V and 2 from J, leaving 9 bases between them. In germline, CDR1 is SEHNR, CDR2 FQNEAQ (reference sequence). This CDR3 comprises 14 residues.